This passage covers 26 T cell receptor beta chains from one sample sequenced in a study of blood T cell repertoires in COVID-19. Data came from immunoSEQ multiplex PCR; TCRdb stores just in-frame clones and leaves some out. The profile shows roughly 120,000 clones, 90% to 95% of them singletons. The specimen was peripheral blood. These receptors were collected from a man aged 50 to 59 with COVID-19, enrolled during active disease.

DNA of the CDR3: TGCGCCAGCAGCTTGGATCAGGGTACCCACAATGAGCAGTTCTTC. It is translated as CASSLDQGTHNEQFF. This chain connects TRBV5-1 to TRBJ2-1; tentatively, D is TRBD1 (5 bases). V gave up 0 bases and J gave up 5 bases, with 12 bases separating them. CDR1 and CDR2 (germline): SGHRS, YFSETQ. The CDR3 contains 15 residues.

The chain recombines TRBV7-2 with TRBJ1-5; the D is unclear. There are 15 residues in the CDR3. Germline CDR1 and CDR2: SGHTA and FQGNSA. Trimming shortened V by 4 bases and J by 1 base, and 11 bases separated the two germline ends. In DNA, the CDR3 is TGTGCCAGCAGCTCGTACGACGGGAGCAATCAGCCCCAGCATTTT. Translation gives CASSSYDGSNQPQHF. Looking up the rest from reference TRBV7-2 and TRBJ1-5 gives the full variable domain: GAGVSQSPSNKVTEKGKDVELRCDPISGHTALYWYRQSLGQGLEFLIYFQGNSAPDKSGLPSDRFSAERTGGSVSTLTIQRTQQEDSAVYLCASSSYDGSNQPQHFGDGTRLSIL.

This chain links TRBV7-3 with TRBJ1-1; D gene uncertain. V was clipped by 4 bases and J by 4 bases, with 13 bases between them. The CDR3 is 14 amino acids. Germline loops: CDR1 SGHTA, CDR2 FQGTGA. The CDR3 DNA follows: TGTGCCAGCAGCTCGGGATCCTCGGGCACTGAAGCTTTCTTT. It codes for CASSSGSSGTEAFF.

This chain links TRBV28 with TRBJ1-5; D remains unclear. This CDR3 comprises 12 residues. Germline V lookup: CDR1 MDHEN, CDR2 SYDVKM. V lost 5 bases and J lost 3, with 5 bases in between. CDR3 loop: CASSGPNQPQHF. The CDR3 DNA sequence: TGTGCCAGCAGTGGCCCCAATCAGCCCCAGCATTTT.

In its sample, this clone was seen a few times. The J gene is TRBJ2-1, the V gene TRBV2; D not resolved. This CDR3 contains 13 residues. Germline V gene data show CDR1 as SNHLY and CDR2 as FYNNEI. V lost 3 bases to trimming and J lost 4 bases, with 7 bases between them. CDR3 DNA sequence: TGTGCCAGCAGTGAGCGCGGATACAATGAGCAGTTCTTC. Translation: CASSERGYNEQFF.

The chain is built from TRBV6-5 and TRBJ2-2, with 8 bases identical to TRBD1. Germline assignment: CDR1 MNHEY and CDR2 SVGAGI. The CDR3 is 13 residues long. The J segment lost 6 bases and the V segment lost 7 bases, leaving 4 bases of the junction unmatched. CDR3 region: CASTETGAGELFF. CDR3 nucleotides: TGTGCCAGCACCGAGACAGGGGCCGGGGAGCTGTTTTTT.

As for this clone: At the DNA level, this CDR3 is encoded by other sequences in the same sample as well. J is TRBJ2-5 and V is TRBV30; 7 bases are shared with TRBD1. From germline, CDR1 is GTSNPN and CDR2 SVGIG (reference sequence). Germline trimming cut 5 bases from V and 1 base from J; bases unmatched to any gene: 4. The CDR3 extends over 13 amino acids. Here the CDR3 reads CAWSRDSQETQYF. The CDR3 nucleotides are TGTGCCTGGTCCCGGGACAGCCAAGAGACCCAGTACTTC.

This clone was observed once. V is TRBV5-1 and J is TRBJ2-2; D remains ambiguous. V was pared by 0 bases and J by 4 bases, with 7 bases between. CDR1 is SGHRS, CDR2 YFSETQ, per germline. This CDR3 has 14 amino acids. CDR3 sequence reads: CASSLASVTGELFF. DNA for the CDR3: TGCGCCAGCAGCTTGGCTTCGGTCACCGGGGAGCTGTTTTTT.

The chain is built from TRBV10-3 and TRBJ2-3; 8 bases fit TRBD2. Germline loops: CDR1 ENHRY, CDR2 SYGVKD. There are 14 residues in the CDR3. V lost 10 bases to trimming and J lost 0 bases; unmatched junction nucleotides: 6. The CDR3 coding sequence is TGTGCCACCAAAGCGGGGGTTAGCACAGATACGCAGTATTTT. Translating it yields CATKAGVSTDTQYF.

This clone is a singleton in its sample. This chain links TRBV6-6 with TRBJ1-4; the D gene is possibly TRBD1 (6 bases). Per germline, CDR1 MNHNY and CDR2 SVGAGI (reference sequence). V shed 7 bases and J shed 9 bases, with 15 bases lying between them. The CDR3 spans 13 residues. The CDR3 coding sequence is TGTGCCAGCACCCGGCCCGGGGGGCAAAAACTGTTTTTT. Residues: CASTRPGGQKLFF.

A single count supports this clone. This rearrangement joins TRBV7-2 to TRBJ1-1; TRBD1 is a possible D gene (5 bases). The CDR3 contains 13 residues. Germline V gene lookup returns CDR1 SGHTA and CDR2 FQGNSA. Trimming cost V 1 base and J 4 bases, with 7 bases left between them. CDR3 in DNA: TGTGCCAGCAGCTTAGGGGGCGGCACTGAAGCTTTCTTT. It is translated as CASSLGGGTEAFF.

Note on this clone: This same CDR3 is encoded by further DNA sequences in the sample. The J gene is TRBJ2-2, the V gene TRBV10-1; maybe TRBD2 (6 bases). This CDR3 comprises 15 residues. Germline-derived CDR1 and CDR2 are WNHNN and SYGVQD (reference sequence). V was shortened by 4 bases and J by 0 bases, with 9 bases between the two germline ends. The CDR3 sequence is CASSAGTANTGELFF. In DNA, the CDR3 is TGCGCCAGCAGTGCTGGGACTGCGAACACCGGGGAGCTGTTTTTT.

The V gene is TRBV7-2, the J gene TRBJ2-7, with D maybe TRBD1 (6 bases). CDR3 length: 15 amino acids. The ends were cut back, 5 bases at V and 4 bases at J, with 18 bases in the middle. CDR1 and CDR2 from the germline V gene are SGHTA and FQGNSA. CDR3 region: CASSTSGQFTYEQYF. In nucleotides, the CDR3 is TGTGCCAGCAGCACCTCCGGACAGTTTACGTACGAGCAGTACTTC.

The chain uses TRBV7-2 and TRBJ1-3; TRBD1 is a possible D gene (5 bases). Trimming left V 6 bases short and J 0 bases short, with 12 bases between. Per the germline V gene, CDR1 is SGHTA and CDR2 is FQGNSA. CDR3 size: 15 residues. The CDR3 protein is CASRAQAISGNTIYF. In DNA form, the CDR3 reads TGTGCCAGCAGAGCACAGGCGATCTCTGGAAACACCATATATTTT.

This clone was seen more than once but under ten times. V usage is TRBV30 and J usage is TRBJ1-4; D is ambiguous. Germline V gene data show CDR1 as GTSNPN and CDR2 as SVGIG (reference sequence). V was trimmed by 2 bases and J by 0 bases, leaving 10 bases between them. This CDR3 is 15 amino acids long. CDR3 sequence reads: CAWSREDATNEKLFF. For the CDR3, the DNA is TGTGCCTGGAGTCGAGAAGATGCAACTAATGAAAAACTGTTTTTT.

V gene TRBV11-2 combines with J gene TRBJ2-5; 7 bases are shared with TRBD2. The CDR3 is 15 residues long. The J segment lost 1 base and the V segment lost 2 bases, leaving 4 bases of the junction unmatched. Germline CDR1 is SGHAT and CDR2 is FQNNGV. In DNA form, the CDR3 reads TGTGCCAGCAGCTTACTAGCGGAGGCCCAAGAGACCCAGTACTTC. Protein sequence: CASSLLAEAQETQYF.

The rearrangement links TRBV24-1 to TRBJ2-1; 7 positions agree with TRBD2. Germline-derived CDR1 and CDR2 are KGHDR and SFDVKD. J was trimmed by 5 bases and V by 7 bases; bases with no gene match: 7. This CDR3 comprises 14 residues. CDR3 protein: CATRGAGEDNEQFF. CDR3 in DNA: TGTGCCACCAGGGGCGCGGGGGAGGACAATGAGCAGTTCTTC.

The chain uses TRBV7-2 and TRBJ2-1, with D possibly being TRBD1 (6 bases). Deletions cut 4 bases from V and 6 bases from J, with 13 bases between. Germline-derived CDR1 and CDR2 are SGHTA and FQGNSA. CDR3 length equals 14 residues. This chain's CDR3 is CASSSTGRVNEQFF. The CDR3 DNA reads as TGTGCCAGCAGCTCGACAGGTCGGGTCAATGAGCAGTTCTTC. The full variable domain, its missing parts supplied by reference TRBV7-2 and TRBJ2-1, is GAGVSQSPSNKVTEKGKDVELRCDPISGHTALYWYRQSLGQGLEFLIYFQGNSAPDKSGLPSDRFSAERTGGSVSTLTIQRTQQEDSAVYLCASSSTGRVNEQFFGPGTRLTVL.

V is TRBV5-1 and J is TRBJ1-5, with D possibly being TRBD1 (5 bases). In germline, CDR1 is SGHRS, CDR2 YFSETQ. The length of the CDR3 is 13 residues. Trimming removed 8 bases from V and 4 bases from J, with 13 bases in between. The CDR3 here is CASSTGSNQPQHF. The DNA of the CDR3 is TGCGCCAGTTCCACAGGAAGTAATCAGCCCCAGCATTTT.

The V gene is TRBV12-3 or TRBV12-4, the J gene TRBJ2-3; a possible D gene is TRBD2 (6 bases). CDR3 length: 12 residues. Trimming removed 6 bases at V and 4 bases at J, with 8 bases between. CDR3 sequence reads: CASRGTPDTQYF. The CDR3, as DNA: TGTGCCAGCAGAGGGACTCCAGATACGCAGTATTTT.

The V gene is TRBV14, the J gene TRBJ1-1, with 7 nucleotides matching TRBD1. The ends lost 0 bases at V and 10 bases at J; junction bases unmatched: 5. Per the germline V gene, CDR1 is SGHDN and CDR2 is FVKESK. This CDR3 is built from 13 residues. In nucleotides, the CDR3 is TGTGCCAGCAGCCAAGAGGTCGGGACAGCAGCTTTCTTT. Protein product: CASSQEVGTAAFF.

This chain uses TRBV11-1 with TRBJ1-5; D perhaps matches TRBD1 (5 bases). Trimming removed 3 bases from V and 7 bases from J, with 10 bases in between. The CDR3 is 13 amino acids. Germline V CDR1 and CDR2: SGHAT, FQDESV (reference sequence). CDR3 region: CASSFDREQPQHF. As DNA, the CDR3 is TGTGCCAGCAGCTTTGACAGAGAGCAGCCCCAGCATTTT.

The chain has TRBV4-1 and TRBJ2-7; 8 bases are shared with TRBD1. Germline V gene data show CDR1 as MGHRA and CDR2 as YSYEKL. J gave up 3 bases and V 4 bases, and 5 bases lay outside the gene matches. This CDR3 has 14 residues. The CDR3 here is CASSPTGGSYEQYV. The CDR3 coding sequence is TGCGCCAGCAGCCCCACAGGGGGGAGCTACGAGCAGTACGTC.

The CDR3 reads CASSRGQSGTGELFF. As DNA, the CDR3 is TGTGCCAGTAGTAGGGGACAGTCAGGCACCGGGGAGCTGTTTTTT. The V gene is TRBV19, the J gene TRBJ2-2; TRBD1 matches 7 bases. The CDR3 is 15 amino acids. CDR1 is LNHDA, CDR2 SQIVND, per germline (reference sequence). Germline trimming cut 4 bases from V and 4 bases from J; bases unmatched to any gene: 6.

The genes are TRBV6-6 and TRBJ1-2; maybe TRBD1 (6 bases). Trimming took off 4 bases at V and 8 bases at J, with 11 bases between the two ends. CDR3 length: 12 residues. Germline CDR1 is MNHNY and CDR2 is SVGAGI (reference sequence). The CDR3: CASSSEDSGYTF. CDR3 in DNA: TGTGCCAGCAGTTCTGAGGACAGCGGCTACACCTTC.

DNA for the CDR3: TGCGCCAGCAGCTTGGGCCCTGGAGGAGAAAAACTGTTTTTT. This codes for CASSLGPGGEKLFF. The chain is built from TRBV5-1 and TRBJ1-4, with D unclear. The CDR3 contains 14 residues. Between the trimmed V and J ends, which lost 0 bases and 8 bases, there was a span of 11 bases. Germline assignment: CDR1 SGHRS and CDR2 YFSETQ. Supplemented by reference TRBV5-1 and TRBJ1-4, the full variable domain reads KAGVTQTPRYLIKTRGQQVTLSCSPISGHRSVSWYQQTPGQGLQFLFEYFSETQRNKGNFPGRFSGRQFSNSRSEMNVSTLELGDSALYLCASSLGPGGEKLFFGSGTQLSVL.